This T cell receptor beta chain originates from a study of cytomegalovirus exposure and HLA in healthy donors. Remarks on this clone: Its antigen is not known.

Findings and caveats of the study: Some TCR beta chains (164 of them) were listed as cytomegalovirus-associated. In a later analysis, at a false discovery rate of 0.05, approximately 16,000 TCR beta sequences matched HLA alleles. Common viral pathogens seemed, in a later analysis, to connect with several of the most significant clusters.

Those who donated were healthy bone marrow donors. Both 60 Vbeta primers and 13 Jbeta primers went into the PCR. This table comes from immunoSEQ multiplex PCR, and its TCRdb copy is limited to in-frame clones, with some not included. This table has approximately 170,000 clones, roughly four fifths appearing once. Trimming removed 2 bases from V and 1 base from J, with 8 bases in between. Germline V CDR1 and CDR2: SGHTA, FQGTGA. The CDR3 is 14 amino acids. V is TRBV7-3 and J is TRBJ1-1; no clear D gene. What was sequenced was PBMCs. The clonotype was recovered from a middle-aged man in good health and CMV-seropositive. The CDR3 DNA reads as TGTGCCAGCAGCTTAGCTGGAGGGAACACTGAAGCTTTCTTT. It translates to CASSLAGGNTEAFF. The full variable domain, with the rest looked up from reference TRBV7-3 and TRBJ1-1, is GAGVSQTPSNKVTEKGKYVELRCDPISGHTALYWYRQSLGQGPEFLIYFQGTGAADDSGLPNDRFFAVRPEGSVSTLKIQRTERGDSAVYLCASSLAGGNTEAFFGQGTRLTVV.